The clone carrying this T cell receptor beta chain is large. Only in-frame clones appear in the TCRdb table, and some are missing; sequencing was by immunoSEQ multiplex PCR. The sample lists under 1,500 clones; around three quarters were seen once. V dropped 4 bases and J dropped 5 bases, with 11 bases sitting between them. The germline CDR1 and CDR2 sequences are SEHNR and FQNEAQ (reference sequence). The CDR3 sequence is 14 residues long. The sample originates from a study of brain metastases from non-small cell lung cancer. This clonotype was sampled from a donor at least 40 years old with non-small cell lung cancer. Material: tissue from a brain metastasis. The chain combines TRBV7-9 with TRBJ1-4; D remains ambiguous. CDR3 bases: TGTGCCAGCAGCTCCTCGGGCGTGAATGAAAAACTGTTTTTT. This sequence encodes CASSSSGVNEKLFF. Complete variable domain (other parts from reference TRBV7-9 and TRBJ1-4): DTGVSQNPRHKITKRGQNVTFRCDPISEHNRLYWYRQTLGQGPEFLTYFQNEAQLEKSRLLSDRFSAERPKGSFSTLEIQRTEQGDSAMYLCASSSSGVNEKLFFGSGTQLSVL.